The 15 T cell receptor beta chains below were found in one sample sequenced in a study of T cell repertoires in cytomegalovirus infection. Each CDR3 protein is one row after TCRdb ran MiXCR on the reads. The repertoire includes some 450,000 distinct CDR3 sequences, 30% to 40% of them detected once, and 12% to 15% sits in the top ten. The sequenced sample consisted of PBMCs. The receptors here all came from a human donor in good health (CMV status not recorded). Some clones in this sample may be carry-over from other donors' samples.

This clonotype was seen more than once but under ten times. This chain connects TRBV12-3 or TRBV12-4 to TRBJ2-7; unclear D gene. The CDR3 has 14 amino acids. Deletions cut 6 bases from V and 6 bases from J, with 18 bases between. The CDR3 here is CASSSGPGASEQYF. CDR3 coding DNA: TGTGCCAGCAGCTCGGGTCCCGGTGCTTCCGAGCAGTACTTC.

V usage is TRBV6-2 or TRBV6-3 and J usage is TRBJ2-1; the D is unclear. Trimming pared 0 bases from V and 7 bases from J, leaving 13 bases between. The CDR3 contains 15 residues. CDR1 MNHEY and CDR2 SVGEGT come from the germline V gene. CDR3 protein: CASSYSEVASNEQFF. The CDR3 region has the DNA TGTGCCAGCAGTTACTCCGAGGTAGCCTCGAATGAGCAGTTCTTC.

The chain combines TRBV7-2 with TRBJ1-4; the match to TRBD1 covers 10 bases. The CDR3 spans 17 residues. The germline V gene encodes CDR1 SGHTA and CDR2 FQGNSA. V shed 0 bases and J 8 bases; nucleotides not matched to a gene: 9. CDR3 in amino acids: CASSLAGQGRVGEKLFF. CDR3 coding DNA: TGTGCCAGCAGCTTAGCGGGACAGGGGAGAGTTGGCGAAAAACTGTTTTTT.

The genes are TRBV6-1 and TRBJ2-1; 9 bases are a match to TRBD1. CDR3 length equals 15 residues. With 6 bases clipped from V and 4 bases from J, the junction kept 7 bases outside the gene matches. CDR1 is MNHNS and CDR2 is SASEGT in the germline V gene. Here the CDR3 DNA reads TGTGCCAGCAGCTCCGGGACAGGGATATACAATGAGCAGTTCTTC. This encodes CASSSGTGIYNEQFF.

This clonotype has only a few counts. The chain joins TRBV12-5 to TRBJ2-3; TRBD1 matches 10 bases. CDR1 and CDR2 (germline): LGHNT, FRNRAP. The trim removed 4 bases at V and 3 bases at J, leaving 4 bases unmatched. The CDR3 is made up of 15 amino acids. The chain's CDR3 is CASGSGQGWTDTQYF. For the CDR3, the DNA is TGTGCTAGTGGTTCGGGACAGGGGTGGACAGATACGCAGTATTTT.

This chain uses TRBV27 with TRBJ2-4; no definite D call. This CDR3 spans 12 amino acids. V was trimmed by 7 bases and J by 9 bases, leaving 13 bases between them. The germline gives CDR1 MNHEY, CDR2 SMNVEV (reference sequence). In nucleotides, the CDR3 is TGTGCCAGCAAGGACGGGTTGGCCATTCAGTACTTC. It is translated as CASKDGLAIQYF.

Many counts were recorded for this clonotype. This chain links TRBV28 with TRBJ2-2; TRBD1 might be the D (5 bases). The CDR3 sequence is 14 residues long. CDR1 MDHEN and CDR2 SYDVKM come from the germline V gene. Trimming pared 8 bases from V and 0 bases from J, leaving 10 bases between. CDR3 sequence reads: CASGGAANTGELFF. The CDR3 DNA is TGTGCCAGCGGTGGGGCAGCGAACACCGGGGAGCTGTTTTTT.

The chain links TRBV6-1 to TRBJ2-7, with 8 nucleotides matching TRBD1. CDR3 length: 16 amino acids. With 2 bases clipped from V and 4 bases from J, the junction kept 10 bases outside the gene matches. Germline lookup yields CDR1 MNHNS and CDR2 SASEGT. The CDR3 DNA reads as TGTGCCAGCAGTGAACCGGCCGGGACAGGACCGTACGAGCAGTACTTC. As protein: CASSEPAGTGPYEQYF.

This clonotype was counted a few times. The V gene is TRBV7-9, the J gene TRBJ1-5; D is undetermined. V dropped 8 bases and J dropped 7 bases, with 24 bases sitting between them. Germline-derived CDR1 and CDR2 are SEHNR and FQNEAQ (reference sequence). The CDR3 has 16 amino acids. DNA of the CDR3: TGTGCCAGCTCAAAGCACATGGGAACAGTCGAACAGCCCCAGCATTTT. Its protein is CASSKHMGTVEQPQHF.

This clonotype appeared a few times. The chain links TRBV9 to TRBJ2-7, with D perhaps TRBD1 (6 bases). Germline V gene sequence: CDR1 SGDLS, CDR2 YYNGEE. This CDR3 region has 16 residues. The V and J ends lost 0 bases and 6 bases respectively, with 19 bases between them. The CDR3 loop reads CASSVATLGAGGEQYF. In DNA, the CDR3 is TGTGCCAGCAGCGTAGCTACGTTGGGGGCCGGAGGCGAGCAGTACTTC.

This clonotype was found a few times. The gene calls are TRBV6-2 or TRBV6-3 and TRBJ2-1, with D possibly being TRBD1 (6 bases). V was cut by 5 bases and J by 10 bases, with 18 bases left in between. CDR3 size: 14 residues. Germline V gene lookup returns CDR1 MNHEY and CDR2 SVGEGT. CDR3 in DNA: TGTGCCAGCAGTCCTTTCGGCCTTGGGGGCGAGCAGTTCTTC. Amino acid sequence: CASSPFGLGGEQFF.

This clonotype was counted only a few times. V and J are TRBV18 and TRBJ2-3; the D gene is possibly TRBD1 (5 bases). V dropped 0 bases and J dropped 6 bases, with 13 bases sitting between them. The CDR3 runs to 15 residues. Germline V CDR1 and CDR2: KGHSH, LQKENI. The CDR3: CASSPPGQVRDTQYF. The CDR3 DNA is TGTGCCAGCTCACCACCGGGGCAGGTTCGGGATACGCAGTATTTT.

V and J are TRBV3-1 and TRBJ1-6; TRBD1 aligns across 8 bases. Unmatched junction bases numbered 8, after V lost 1 base and J lost 9 bases. CDR1 and CDR2 (germline): LGHDT, YNNKEL (reference sequence). This CDR3 region has 16 residues. The CDR3 sequence is CASSQVPGGAGSPLHF. The CDR3 DNA reads as TGTGCCAGCAGCCAAGTTCCAGGGGGCGCGGGTTCACCCCTCCACTTT.

With regard to this clonotype: The CDR3 does not end in the conserved phenylalanine or tryptophan, so this is likely a read error. The limits of the CDR3 on the DNA are not certain, so only TCRdb's listed CDR3 is given. This sequence joins TRBV11-2 and TRBJ2-7; the tabulated D call, TRBD1, remains unverified against the DNA. The length of the CDR3 is 13 amino acids, counting both ends. CDR1 and CDR2 from the germline V gene are SGHAT and FQNNGV. This CDR3 is CASSLDRGGLKYL.

CDR3 region: CASSDSSLAGATGELFF. Written as DNA, the CDR3 is TGTGCCAGCAGTGACTCGTCACTAGCGGGGGCTACCGGGGAGCTGTTTTTT. This chain connects TRBV6-4 to TRBJ2-2, with 11 positions matching TRBD2. This CDR3 has 17 residues. The germline V gene has CDR1 MRHNA and CDR2 SNTAGT. V lost 0 bases, J lost 5 bases, and 5 bases stayed unmatched.